This T cell receptor (beta chain) is drawn from a study of blood T cell repertoires in COVID-19. Across the whole study: Acute and convalescent COVID-19 specimens originated in the United States, Italy and Spain. From T cells, B-cell-depleted T cells, or PBMCs came the material, which was cDNA or gDNA.

In terms of age and location, participants ranged from roughly 18 to 90 years and lived in roughly 22 US areas. In the study's own analysis: Amplification with reference gene primers provided the estimates of nucleated cell counts. The protocol was immunoSEQ multiplex PCR, while the TCRdb copy is restricted to in-frame clones and leaves out a portion. The D gene and trimming were derived from the DNA, and the V and J assignments and clone size from that table. The sample yields roughly 220,000 clones, around nine tenths seen once. The receptor's source is a woman in her forties or fifties with acute COVID-19. Sequenced input: PBMCs or T cells enriched from blood (not recorded which).

CDR3 sequence (DNA): TGTGCCAGCAGTGAAGACTTCTCCTACGAGCAGTACTTC. Protein sequence: CASSEDFSYEQYF. V and J are TRBV2 and TRBJ2-7; D is ambiguous. CDR1 and CDR2 from the germline V gene are SNHLY and FYNNEI. Trimming cost V 1 base and J 0 bases, with 4 bases left between them. The CDR3 runs to 13 residues.